This is a list of T cell receptor beta chains from one sample in a study of T cell responses to AZD1222 COVID-19 vaccine. Measured with immunoSEQ multiplex PCR; TCRdb has only the in-frame clones, and not every one. Counted here are approximately 100,000 clones, 70% to 90% occurring once; the ten biggest clones make up 9.5% to 13%. Sequences were derived from peripheral blood, sampled 28 days after the second AZD1222 dose. The receptors derive from an adult who received the AZD1222 COVID-19 vaccine. The CDR3 runs from the conserved cysteine through the conserved F or W. Fields, in order: D gene, J gene, V gene, clone size, CDR3 protein, CDR3 DNA. A D gene is named only where the DNA matches it firmly. For some rows the clone size is stated as once, few or many, or as a class when expanded; others skip it.

. TRBJ1-2 TRBV6-5 . CASSYTQANYGYTF TGTGCCAGCAGTTACACTCAGGCTAACTATGGCTACACCTTC
. TRBJ2-1 TRBV6-4 few CASSDRLYNEQFF TGTGCCAGCAGCGACAGGTTGTACAATGAGCAGTTCTTC
TRBD1 TRBJ1-1 TRBV4-1 . CASSHDRGYTEAFF TGCGCCAGCAGCCATGACAGGGGATACACTGAAGCTTTCTTT
. TRBJ1-5 TRBV7-8 many CASSLGFRRAPNQPQHF TGTGCCAGCAGCTTAGGGTTCCGAAGGGCGCCAAATCAGCCCCAGCATTTT
TRBD1 TRBJ1-1 TRBV28 . CASSFTGADTEAFF TGTGCCAGCAGTTTCACAGGGGCTGACACTGAAGCTTTCTTT
. TRBJ2-1 TRBV28 . CASRRGEQFF TGTGCCAGCAGGCGGGGTGAGCAGTTCTTC
. TRBJ2-7 TRBV7-3 . CASSLTGHLGGEQYF TGTGCCAGCAGCTTAACGGGGCACCTCGGGGGCGAGCAGTACTTC
TRBD1 TRBJ2-1 TRBV4-3 . CASSQDSGRGITYNEQFF TGCGCCAGCAGCCAAGATTCGGGCAGGGGGATAACCTACAATGAGCAGTTCTTC
. TRBJ1-1 TRBV5-4 . CASSSGQSNTEAFF TGTGCCAGCAGCTCAGGACAGTCGAACACTGAAGCTTTCTTT
. TRBJ2-1 TRBV12-5 . CASGPQRGATEFF TGTGCTAGTGGCCCACAACGGGGAGCGACGGAGTTCTTC
. TRBJ2-7 TRBV30 . CAWSVAAYEQYF TGTGCCTGGAGTGTAGCAGCCTACGAGCAGTACTTC
TRBD2 TRBJ2-1 TRBV7-9 . CASSSLAGSPYNEQFF TGTGCCAGCAGCTCGCTAGCGGGGAGCCCTTACAATGAGCAGTTCTTC
TRBD1 TRBJ1-2 TRBV25-1 . CASSHLGDRGNGYTF TGTGCCAGCAGTCACCTCGGGGACAGGGGGAACGGCTACACCTTC
. TRBJ1-2 TRBV3-1/TRBV3-2 . CASSRDRLGSYTF TGTGCCAGCAGCCGAGACAGGCTCGGGAGCTACACCTTC
TRBD2 TRBJ2-7 TRBV25-1 few CASSELTGGHYEQYF TGTGCCAGCAGTGAATTAACGGGAGGACACTACGAGCAGTACTTC
. TRBJ1-3 TRBV13 . CASSAGHQGPSGNTIYF TGTGCCAGCAGCGCGGGACACCAGGGACCCTCTGGAAACACCATATATTTT
TRBD1 TRBJ2-7 TRBV4-1 . CASSPILKKGAGEQYF TGCGCCAGCAGCCCAATCTTGAAGAAGGGGGCCGGCGAGCAGTACTTC
. TRBJ1-3 TRBV7-2 . CASSLVGSGNTIYF TGTGCCAGCAGCTTAGTCGGCTCTGGAAACACCATATATTTT
. TRBJ2-7 TRBV18 . CASSLQSPLREQYF TGTGCCAGCTCATTGCAGAGCCCACTTAGGGAGCAGTACTTC
. TRBJ2-1 TRBV4-1 . CASSLFEGGDGEQFF TGCGCCAGCAGCCTATTCGAGGGGGGCGACGGGGAGCAGTTCTTC
. TRBJ2-7 TRBV11-1 . CASSLEDLYEQYF TGTGCCAGCAGCTTAGAGGACCTCTACGAGCAGTACTTC
. TRBJ2-7 TRBV9 . CASSVGQGYSYEQYF TGTGCCAGCAGCGTAGGGCAGGGATACTCCTACGAGCAGTACTTC
. TRBJ1-1 TRBV11-2 . CASSPSGGRRGTEAFF TGTGCCAGCAGCCCCAGCGGGGGGCGCAGGGGCACTGAAGCTTTCTTT
TRBD1 TRBJ1-3 TRBV5-1 . CASSPRTGVGNTIYF TGCGCCAGCAGCCCACGGACAGGGGTTGGAAACACCATATATTTT
TRBD2 TRBJ2-7 TRBV7-2 . CASSSTGTSVHEQYF TGTGCCAGCAGCAGCACCGGGACTAGCGTCCACGAGCAGTACTTC
. TRBJ2-7 TRBV7-8 . CASSLAQRVYEQYF TGTGCCAGCAGCTTAGCGCAGCGGGTATACGAGCAGTACTTC
. TRBJ1-1 TRBV29-1 few CSVQAGSANTEAFF TGCAGCGTCCAAGCGGGTTCCGCGAACACTGAAGCTTTCTTT
. TRBJ1-2 TRBV7-9 . CASSLGRPYGYTF TGTGCCAGCAGCTTAGGGCGTCCCTATGGCTACACCTTC
. TRBJ1-4 TRBV5-1 . CASSLDEAPKKLFF TGCGCCAGCAGCTTGGACGAAGCCCCCAAAAAACTGTTTTTT
. TRBJ1-1 TRBV30 . CASRGLANTEAFF TGTGCCTCACGGGGCTTAGCGAACACTGAAGCTTTCTTT
. TRBJ2-2 TRBV28 few CASSPTPTNTGELFF TGTGCCAGCAGCCCCACCCCCACGAACACCGGGGAGCTGTTTTTT
. TRBJ2-1 TRBV30 . CAWTPPEGLGWSNEQFF TGTGCCTGGACCCCCCCCGAAGGGTTAGGGTGGAGCAATGAGCAGTTCTTC
. TRBJ2-2 TRBV5-1 . CASSLTFGPRNTGELFF TGCGCCAGCAGCTTAACCTTCGGGCCTCGAAACACCGGGGAGCTGTTTTTT
. TRBJ2-1 TRBV18 . CASSTNPGTYNEQFF TGTGCCAGCTCAACAAACCCCGGGACCTACAATGAGCAGTTCTTC
. TRBJ2-3 TRBV7-9 . CASSPSRGTITDTQYF TGTGCCAGCAGCCCCTCGCGGGGTACTATCACAGATACGCAGTATTTT
. TRBJ2-5 TRBV18 once CASSPAPQETQYF TGTGCCAGCTCACCGGCCCCCCAAGAGACCCAGTACTTC
. TRBJ1-5 TRBV27 . CASSLSTNQPQHF TGTGCCAGCAGTTTATCGACAAACCAGCCCCAGCATTTT
TRBD1 TRBJ1-2 TRBV5-6 . CASSYFDRGHGYTF TGTGCCAGCAGCTATTTCGACAGGGGGCATGGCTACACCTTC
. TRBJ2-7 TRBV7-6 once CASSLEAGRNYEQYF TGTGCCAGCAGCTTAGAGGCAGGGAGGAACTACGAGCAGTACTTC
TRBD1 TRBJ1-6 TRBV19 . CASTPDRANSPLHF TGTGCCAGTACCCCAGACAGGGCTAATTCACCCCTCCACTTT
. TRBJ2-2 TRBV5-1 once CASSLRPAANTGELFF TGCGCCAGCAGCTTAAGGCCGGCCGCGAACACCGGGGAGCTGTTTTTT
. TRBJ2-3 TRBV6-4 . CASAVRGAGDTQYF TGTGCCAGCGCCGTAAGGGGGGCCGGAGATACGCAGTATTTT
TRBD2 TRBJ2-5 TRBV7-2 . CASSFQGAGAGETQYF TGTGCCAGCAGCTTTCAGGGCGCGGGAGCAGGGGAGACCCAGTACTTC